These T cell receptor beta chains were read from a single sample in a study of beta chain features in type 1 diabetes. Some clones are missing from TCRdb's copy, which holds only in-frame ones; the method was immunoSEQ multiplex PCR. The sample contains roughly 53,000 clones, roughly 40% of which appear only once. The specimen sequenced was Tregs from blood. The receptors derive from a man aged 30-40 years with type 1 diabetes. Each CDR3 is given with its conserved first and last residue. A D gene is named only where the DNA matches it firmly. Clone size is given for some rows only: seen once, a few or many times, or a class if the clone is expanded.

size: .; V: TRBV2; J: TRBJ1-1; D: .; DNA: TGTGCCAGCAGAGCCGGGACTAAGAACACTGAAGCTTTCTTT; CDR3: CASRAGTKNTEAFF
size: few; V: TRBV28; J: TRBJ2-2; D: TRBD1; DNA: TGTGCCAGCAGCCTCGGACAGGGTCGAGGCGGGGAGCTGTTTTTT; CDR3: CASSLGQGRGGELFF
size: few; V: TRBV29-1; J: TRBJ1-2; D: .; DNA: TGCAGCGTTGAAAACAGGGTGAACTATGGCTACACCTTC; CDR3: CSVENRVNYGYTF
size: few; V: TRBV5-4; J: TRBJ2-1; D: TRBD2; DNA: TGTGCCAGCAGGAGGACTAGCGGAAACAATGAGCAGTTCTTC; CDR3: CASRRTSGNNEQFF
size: .; V: TRBV7-6; J: TRBJ1-1; D: TRBD1; DNA: TGTGCCAGCAGCCCCCATCAGGGGGACACTGAAGCTTTCTTT; CDR3: CASSPHQGDTEAFF
size: .; V: TRBV6-5; J: TRBJ2-1; D: .; DNA: TGTGCCAGCAGTTTGTCAGAAGACAATGAGCAGTTCTTC; CDR3: CASSLSEDNEQFF
size: .; V: TRBV5-1; J: TRBJ1-6; D: .; DNA: TGCGCCAGCAGCTTGGACAGGAATTCACCCCTCCACTTT; CDR3: CASSLDRNSPLHF
size: .; V: TRBV5-6; J: TRBJ2-2; D: TRBD1; DNA: TGTGCCAGCAGGTCTCAGGGGGCAGGCCACGGGGAGCTGTTTTTT; CDR3: CASRSQGAGHGELFF
size: .; V: TRBV9; J: TRBJ2-1; D: TRBD2; DNA: TGTGCCAGCAGCGTAGGCGGACTAGCTAGCAATGAGCAGTTCTTC; CDR3: CASSVGGLASNEQFF
size: few; V: TRBV29-1; J: TRBJ1-5; D: TRBD1; DNA: TGCAGCGTTGAGTCAGGGGGGAACCAGCCCCAGCATTTT; CDR3: CSVESGGNQPQHF